This entry lists 27 T cell receptor beta chains sequenced from one sample in a study of long-term antiretroviral therapy in people with HIV. Researchers report immunoSEQ v3.0 was run at survey level. Repertoires were generated with immunoSEQ multiplex PCR, while TCRdb's copy carries only in-frame clones and drops some. The sample has under 30,000 clones, 65% to 85% seen once; the top ten hold about 10%. Sample: unsorted PBMCs, taken 0.8 years before starting antiretroviral therapy. These receptors came from a man between 18 and 35 years old with HIV.

This clone has more than one count but fewer than ten. This rearrangement joins TRBV6-1 to TRBJ1-1; TRBD1 might be the D (6 bases). The CDR3 runs to 14 residues. Trimming took 6 bases from V and 1 from J, leaving 12 bases between them. Germline lookup yields CDR1 MNHNS and CDR2 SASEGT. The CDR3 bases are TGTGCCAGCAGAATCCGGACAGAGAACACTGAAGCTTTCTTT. Its translation: CASRIRTENTEAFF.

The count of this clone is one. V gene TRBV7-9 combines with J gene TRBJ1-5, with D possibly TRBD1 on 6 matching bases. The CDR3 spans 16 residues. With 5 bases removed from V and 2 bases from J, the gap between germline ends came to 16 bases. Germline lookup yields CDR1 SEHNR and CDR2 FQNEAQ (reference sequence). CDR3 loop: CASSRTQGKGNQPQHF. Written as DNA, the CDR3 is TGTGCCAGCAGCCGTACACAGGGTAAGGGCAATCAGCCCCAGCATTTT.

This clone was seen more than once but under ten times. The chain carries TRBV6-1 and TRBJ2-1; the D gene could be TRBD1 or TRBD2 (6 bases each). V was cut by 10 bases and J by 3 bases, with 16 bases left in between. The CDR3 has 14 amino acids. Germline-derived CDR1 and CDR2 are MNHNS and SASEGT. In DNA, the CDR3 is TGTGCCACAGGTTATGGGGGGCGCTACAATGAGCAGTTCTTC. Residues: CATGYGGRYNEQFF.

The rearrangement uses TRBV5-4 and TRBJ1-6; D is undetermined. This CDR3 region has 13 residues. Germline V lookup: CDR1 SGHNT, CDR2 YYREEE (reference sequence). V lost 0 bases and J lost 10, with 8 bases in between. DNA for the CDR3: TGTGCCAGCAGCTTGGACAGTGAATCACCCCTCCACTTT. Amino acid sequence: CASSLDSESPLHF.

This clone was seen a handful of times. V is TRBV5-1 and J is TRBJ1-6; TRBD1 matches 8 bases. V dropped 4 bases and J dropped 5; count of bases not matched to a gene: 2. Germline CDR1 is SGHRS and CDR2 is YFSETQ. The CDR3 length is 14 residues. CDR3 nucleotide sequence: TGCGCCAGCAGCCCAGGGGGCGATAATTCACCCCTCCACTTT. It encodes CASSPGGDNSPLHF. Variable domain in full (rest from reference TRBV5-1 and TRBJ1-6): KAGVTQTPRYLIKTRGQQVTLSCSPISGHRSVSWYQQTPGQGLQFLFEYFSETQRNKGNFPGRFSGRQFSNSRSEMNVSTLELGDSALYLCASSPGGDNSPLHFGNGTRLTVT.

CDR3 DNA sequence: TGTGCCAGCAGCATGACTAGCGGGGGGGCGGCCGGGGAGCTGTTTTTT. Its protein product is CASSMTSGGAAGELFF. The chain carries TRBV7-3 and TRBJ2-2; TRBD2 matches at 14 bases. The CDR3 runs to 16 residues. Per germline, CDR1 SGHTA and CDR2 FQGTGA. With V trimmed by 5 bases and J by 6 bases, 5 bases remained unmatched.

The chain joins TRBV4-1 to TRBJ2-7, with D uncertain. Trimming removed 0 bases from V and 0 bases from J, with 12 bases in between. The germline gives CDR1 MGHRA, CDR2 YSYEKL. The CDR3 loop spans 16 amino acids. In DNA form, the CDR3 reads TGCGCCAGCAGCCAAGATTCCGACCTGAGCTCCTACGAGCAGTACTTC. This encodes CASSQDSDLSSYEQYF.

V usage is TRBV7-8 and J usage is TRBJ2-3; D unresolved. Trimming left V 7 bases short and J 2 bases short, with 13 bases between. The CDR3 runs 14 residues. CDR1 is SGHVS, CDR2 FQNEAQ, per germline. DNA of the CDR3: TGTGCCAGCACCCTGGGTTCCTTCACAGATACGCAGTATTTT. Its translation: CASTLGSFTDTQYF. The whole variable domain, remainder taken from reference TRBV7-8 and TRBJ2-3, is GAGVSQSPRYKVAKRGQDVALRCDPISGHVSLFWYQQALGQGPEFLTYFQNEAQLDKSGLPSDRFFAERPEGSVSTLKIQRTQQEDSAVYLCASTLGSFTDTQYFGPGTRLTVL.

This clone was detected a few times. V and J are TRBV5-6 and TRBJ2-7, with no clear D. This CDR3 is built from 14 residues. V was cut by 10 bases and J by 2 bases, with 19 bases left in between. Per the germline V gene, CDR1 is SGHDT and CDR2 is YYEEEE. CDR3 nucleotide sequence: TGTGCCTCCAGCTTGTTTGGCATCCCCTACGAGCAGTACTTC. Translation gives CASSLFGIPYEQYF.

This chain uses TRBV27 with TRBJ1-6, with a weak D call TRBD1 (6 bases). Trimming stripped 5 bases from V and 5 bases from J, with 19 bases between. The CDR3 length is 17 residues. Germline CDR1 and CDR2: MNHEY and SMNVEV (reference sequence). CDR3 loop: CASSDLLQGSDNSPLHF. CDR3 nucleotides: TGTGCCAGCAGTGACTTATTACAGGGCTCGGATAATTCACCCCTCCACTTT.

The chain uses TRBV27 and TRBJ2-3; 11 bases agree with TRBD2. J was trimmed by 3 bases and V by 3 bases; bases with no gene match: 8. The CDR3 has 17 residues. Germline lookup yields CDR1 MNHEY and CDR2 SMNVEV (reference sequence). CDR3 sequence reads: CASSFWTSGLLTDTQYF. For the CDR3, the DNA is TGTGCCAGCAGTTTCTGGACTAGCGGGCTACTAACAGATACGCAGTATTTT.

In this sample, this clone turned up once. The rearrangement uses TRBV9 and TRBJ1-1, with D hard to call. Trimming left V 0 bases short and J 5 bases short, with 5 bases between. Germline CDR1 and CDR2: SGDLS and YYNGEE. This CDR3 is 12 amino acids long. The CDR3 sequence: CASSVVNTEAFF. The CDR3, as DNA: TGTGCCAGCAGCGTAGTAAATACTGAAGCTTTCTTT.

V usage is TRBV21-1 and J usage is TRBJ1-3; the table's D call, TRBD1, has no DNA check behind it. TRBV21-1 is annotated as a pseudogene. The CDR3 contains 15 residues. The CDR3 DNA reads as TGTGCCAGCCCTAACAGGGATGGGGTTCGTAACACCATATATTTT. Its protein is CASPNRDGVRNTIYF.

The DNA for the CDR3 is TGTGCCAGCAGAGAGGGGAGTCAGCCCCAGCATTTT. Protein: CASREGSQPQHF. The chain employs TRBV6-6 and TRBJ1-5, with a possible D match to TRBD1 (5 bases). Between the trimmed V and J ends, which lost 6 bases and 6 bases, there was a span of 9 bases. The CDR3 is 12 amino acids. Germline V CDR1 and CDR2: MNHNY, SVGAGI (reference sequence).

This clone was picked up a small number of times. CDR3 region: CASSFGDGGYTF. The DNA of the CDR3 is TGTGCCAGCAGCTTCGGGGATGGCGGCTACACCTTC. The rearrangement uses TRBV7-8 and TRBJ1-2; D gene ambiguous. V was shortened by 3 bases and J by 8 bases, with 10 bases between the two germline ends. The CDR3 is 12 residues long. Germline V gene sequence: CDR1 SGHVS, CDR2 FQNEAQ.

The chain carries TRBV12-5 and TRBJ2-5; TRBD1 matches at 9 bases. The germline V gene has CDR1 LGHNT and CDR2 FRNRAP. The length of the CDR3 is 16 residues. V trimming: 6 bases; J trimming: 5 bases; junction bases outside the gene matches: 13. CDR3 amino acids: CASGYWTGEVGETQYF. Here the CDR3 DNA reads TGTGCTAGTGGATATTGGACAGGGGAGGTTGGGGAGACCCAGTACTTC.

The chain links TRBV28 to TRBJ2-7; 7 bases map to TRBD1. The length of the CDR3 is 14 residues. From germline, CDR1 is MDHEN and CDR2 SYDVKM. The trim removed 5 bases at V and 2 bases at J, leaving 6 bases unmatched. CDR3 nucleotide sequence: TGTGCCAGCAGTGCCCGGACAGGCCCCTACGAGCAGTACTTC. This gives the protein CASSARTGPYEQYF. Combining the CDR3 with reference TRBV28 and TRBJ2-7 gives the whole variable domain DVKVTQSSRYLVKRTGEKVFLECVQDMDHENMFWYRQDPGLGLRLIYFSYDVKMKEKGDIPEGYSVSREKKERFSLILESASTNQTSMYLCASSARTGPYEQYFGPGTRLTVT.

This clone has just one count. The V gene is TRBV6-5, the J gene TRBJ1-3, with D hard to call. Looked up from germline, CDR1 is MNHEY and CDR2 is SVGAGI. The CDR3 spans 15 residues. The ends were cut back, 2 bases at V and 3 bases at J, with 11 bases in the middle. The chain's CDR3 is CASSYRQPLGNTIYF. The CDR3, as DNA: TGTGCCAGCAGTTACCGGCAGCCTCTTGGAAACACCATATATTTT.

This sequence joins TRBV6-5 and TRBJ2-7; D is unclear. Germline V CDR1 and CDR2: MNHEY, SVGAGI. The CDR3 spans 15 residues. The germline V and J ends were trimmed by 2 bases and 0 bases, with 11 bases remaining between them. Here the CDR3 reads CASSYGGSSSYEQYF. The DNA for the CDR3 is TGTGCCAGCAGTTACGGTGGGTCCAGCTCCTACGAGCAGTACTTC.

The genes are TRBV19 and TRBJ1-1; 10 positions agree with TRBD1. The germline V gene has CDR1 LNHDA and CDR2 SQIVND (reference sequence). V shed 5 bases and J 4 bases; nucleotides not matched to a gene: 1. The CDR3 spans 13 residues. The CDR3 loop reads CASSRTGGTEAFF. For the CDR3, the DNA is TGTGCCAGTAGTCGGACAGGGGGCACTGAAGCTTTCTTT.

V is TRBV28 and J is TRBJ1-4; D not resolved. The CDR3 contains 14 residues. The germline CDR1 and CDR2 sequences are MDHEN and SYDVKM. Trimming took off 3 bases at V and 3 bases at J, with 8 bases between the two ends. The CDR3 DNA reads TGTGCCAGCAGTTTGGCCAGTTCTAATGAAAAACTGTTTTTT. As protein: CASSLASSNEKLFF.

The genes are TRBV27 and TRBJ1-2; the D is unclear. V was cut by 4 bases and J by 4 bases, with 10 bases left in between. CDR3 length: 13 amino acids. The V gene's germline CDR1 is MNHEY and CDR2 SMNVEV (reference sequence). DNA of the CDR3: TGTGCCAGCAGTTCCCAGAACCTCTATGGCTACACCTTC. Translation gives CASSSQNLYGYTF.

The chain employs TRBV6-1 and TRBJ1-4, with 11 nucleotides matching TRBD1. With V trimmed by 6 bases and J by 8 bases, 5 bases remained unmatched. This CDR3 contains 14 residues. CDR1 and CDR2 from the germline V gene are MNHNS and SASEGT. Here the CDR3 DNA reads TGTGCCAGCAGATGGACAGGGGGCGAGGAAAAACTGTTTTTT. Residues: CASRWTGGEEKLFF.

The chain combines TRBV14 with TRBJ1-1; TRBD1 is a possible D gene (5 bases). V was clipped by 4 bases and J by 6 bases, with 18 bases between them. The CDR3 sequence is 15 residues long. Germline V gene lookup returns CDR1 SGHDN and CDR2 FVKESK. Here the CDR3 reads CASSPTQGSGAEAFF. The CDR3 DNA follows: TGTGCCAGCAGCCCGACTCAGGGTTCGGGGGCTGAAGCTTTCTTT.

The rearrangement joins TRBV13 to TRBJ2-3; D is possibly TRBD2 (7 bases). Trimming took off 3 bases at V and 2 bases at J, with 21 bases between the two ends. Germline-derived CDR1 and CDR2 are PRHDT and FYEKMQ (reference sequence). CDR3 length: 18 amino acids. Here the CDR3 DNA reads TGTGCCAGCAGCTTTTTAACCGCAGGGGACTATCACACAGATACGCAGTATTTT. This gives the protein CASSFLTAGDYHTDTQYF.

The chain joins TRBV7-8 to TRBJ1-5; D may be TRBD1 (6 bases). V was trimmed by 1 base and J by 2 bases, leaving 15 bases between them. This CDR3 has 17 residues. The germline V gene encodes CDR1 SGHVS and CDR2 FQNEAQ. Here the CDR3 DNA reads TGTGCCAGCAGCTTAGGATGGCAGGGGCCGGGCAATCAGCCCCAGCATTTT. It translates to CASSLGWQGPGNQPQHF. Filled out from reference TRBV7-8 and TRBJ1-5, the complete variable domain reads GAGVSQSPRYKVAKRGQDVALRCDPISGHVSLFWYQQALGQGPEFLTYFQNEAQLDKSGLPSDRFFAERPEGSVSTLKIQRTQQEDSAVYLCASSLGWQGPGNQPQHFGDGTRLSIL.

V is TRBV9 and J is TRBJ1-5; the D is unclear. Germline V lookup: CDR1 SGDLS, CDR2 YYNGEE. The CDR3 loop spans 15 amino acids. Between the trimmed V and J ends, which lost 6 bases and 6 bases, there was a span of 19 bases. In nucleotides, the CDR3 is TGTGCCAGCACTCCCGATTTTACTTCGGGTCAGCCCCAGCATTTT. Residues: CASTPDFTSGQPQHF. Based on the CDR3 plus reference TRBV9 and TRBJ1-5, the full variable domain is DSGVTQTPKHLITATGQRVTLRCSPRSGDLSVYWYQQSLDQGLQFLIQYYNGEERAKGNILERFSAQQFPDLHSELNLSSLELGDSALYFCASTPDFTSGQPQHFGDGTRLSIL.